This TCR beta chain was recorded in a study of blood T cell repertoires in COVID-19. Study-level background: Sources were T cells, B-cell-depleted T cells, or PBMCs; the material itself was cDNA or gDNA.

The CDR3 runs 15 residues. Germline CDR1 reads SGDLS; CDR2 reads YYNGEE. Losses at the gene ends were 1 base for V and 5 bases for J; bases not matched to a gene: 8. Original data processing: Reference gene primer amplification gave estimated nucleated cell counts. Measured with immunoSEQ multiplex PCR; TCRdb has only the in-frame clones, and not every one. V and J calls and clone size are given by that table; D and trimming were obtained from the DNA. The sample includes around 43,000 clones, roughly 80% of them seen just once. The sample taken for sequencing was peripheral blood. The TCR sequence derives from a man between 65 and 85 years old with acute or convalescent COVID-19. The chain carries TRBV9 and TRBJ2-5; 7 bases map to TRBD1. Here the CDR3 DNA reads TGTGCCAGCAGCGTACTCGGACAGGAATCCGAGACCCAGTACTTC. It encodes CASSVLGQESETQYF.